Reported below is one TCR beta chain. Its antigen is undetermined. These data belong to a study of brain metastases from non-small cell lung cancer. General observations from the study: Compared with primary tumors, brain metastases showed less T-cell infiltration. In 50% to 80% of brain metastases, T-cell clones were expanded compared with matched primary tumors. Metastases had sparse T cells but largely shared repertoires with primaries.

Only in-frame clones appear in the TCRdb table, and some are missing; sequencing was by immunoSEQ multiplex PCR. The sample has a few thousand clones, about 90% seen once. The V end lost 5 bases, the J end lost 3 bases, and 11 bases lay between the germline ends. Germline CDR1 SGHTA, CDR2 FQGNSA. The CDR3 runs to 13 residues. The receptor comes from a donor aged 40 or older with non-small cell lung cancer. The sample taken for sequencing was primary lung tumor tissue. The rearrangement joins TRBV7-2 to TRBJ2-7; D is ambiguous. The CDR3 sequence: CASSPDGFYEQYF. The CDR3 DNA sequence: TGTGCCAGCAGCCCCGACGGGTTCTACGAGCAGTACTTC.